What follows are 19 T cell receptor beta chains derived from one specimen sequenced in a study of regulatory T cells in long-lasting Graves disease. Construction of the TCR beta libraries employed iRepertoire HTBI primers in conjunction with Arm-PCR of CDR3 regions. Using its own MiXCR run on the multiplex PCR reads, TCRdb lists one record per CDR3 protein. Of 500,000 to 800,000 distinct CDR3 sequences in the sample, around 30% were seen once. Noted time point: persistent/refractory GD, antithyroid drugs over 5 years with positive TRAb. The TCR library used RNA extracted from PBMCs. The material sequenced was peripheral blood mononuclear cells (PBMCs), taken when the disease was refractory, from a patient treated with antithyroid drugs. Receptors were obtained from a female donor with Graves disease.

The CDR3, as DNA: TGTGCCAGCAGCTTACAGGAGTACCAAGAGACCCAGTACTTC. It codes for CASSLQEYQETQYF. The V gene is TRBV7-9, the J gene TRBJ2-5; D uncertain. Germline-derived CDR1 and CDR2 are SEHNR and FQNEAQ (reference sequence). The CDR3 is 14 amino acids. Between the trimmed V and J ends, which lost 2 bases and 0 bases, there was a span of 7 bases.

The rearrangement links TRBV6-2 or TRBV6-3 to TRBJ2-3; D is ambiguous. V lost 2 bases and J 0 bases, leaving 15 bases between the germline ends. The CDR3 is 17 amino acids. In germline, CDR1 is MNHEY, CDR2 SVGEGT. In DNA form, the CDR3 reads TGTGCCAGCAGTTACCCCGATGAAGCGTACAGCACAGATACGCAGTATTTT. Protein: CASSYPDEAYSTDTQYF.

This clonotype was counted between two and nine times. The gene calls are TRBV6-1 and TRBJ1-5; 8 bases align to TRBD1. CDR1 MNHNS and CDR2 SASEGT come from the germline V gene. The V and J ends lost 6 bases and 7 bases, in that order; junction bases with no gene match: 11. The CDR3 has 15 residues. The CDR3 is CASRPGQGAEQPQHF. The CDR3 DNA follows: TGTGCCAGCAGGCCCGGGCAGGGGGCAGAACAGCCCCAGCATTTT.

This CDR3 reads CASSLVADQNTEAFF. The DNA of the CDR3 is TGTGCCAGCAGCTTAGTAGCAGATCAGAACACTGAAGCTTTCTTT. The chain joins TRBV7-6 to TRBJ1-1; D gene uncertain. Trimming shortened V by 1 base and J by 1 base, and 10 bases separated the two germline ends. The CDR3 totals 15 residues. CDR1 and CDR2 from the germline V gene are SGHVS and FNYEAQ.

The chain employs TRBV30 and TRBJ1-2; possible D gene TRBD1, 5 bases. The ends were cut back, 2 bases at V and 4 bases at J, with 17 bases in the middle. Germline V lookup: CDR1 GTSNPN, CDR2 SVGIG (reference sequence). CDR3 length: 15 residues. The DNA for the CDR3 is TGTGCCTGGAGTACCCCAGGGTTGGGGGGCTATGGCTACACCTTC. This sequence encodes CAWSTPGLGGYGYTF.

The V gene is TRBV28, the J gene TRBJ2-1; TRBD2 matches at 13 bases. The CDR3 consists of 15 residues. Germline assignment: CDR1 MDHEN and CDR2 SYDVKM. J lost 5 bases, V lost 5 bases, and 3 bases had no gene match. DNA of the CDR3: TGTGCCAGCAGTGCGGGACTAGCGGGAAACAATGAGCAGTTCTTC. Amino acids: CASSAGLAGNNEQFF. Supplemented by reference TRBV28 and TRBJ2-1, the full variable domain reads DVKVTQSSRYLVKRTGEKVFLECVQDMDHENMFWYRQDPGLGLRLIYFSYDVKMKEKGDIPEGYSVSREKKERFSLILESASTNQTSMYLCASSAGLAGNNEQFFGPGTRLTVL.

The chain has TRBV7-9 and TRBJ1-4, with 10 bases lining up with TRBD1. The length of the CDR3 is 15 residues. J gave up 7 bases and V 5 bases, and 7 bases lay outside the gene matches. Germline V CDR1 and CDR2: SEHNR, FQNEAQ (reference sequence). The CDR3 region is CASSKWTGGLEKLFF. In nucleotides, the CDR3 is TGTGCCAGCAGCAAGTGGACAGGGGGACTTGAAAAACTGTTTTTT.

The chain has TRBV10-3 and TRBJ1-2; D is perhaps TRBD1 (6 bases). Germline lookup yields CDR1 ENHRY and CDR2 SYGVKD. This CDR3 is built from 16 residues. V lost 6 bases to trimming and J lost 0 bases, with 17 bases between them. CDR3 region: CAIRPLTGETNYGYTF. The CDR3 bases are TGTGCCATCAGGCCCCTGACAGGAGAAACTAACTATGGCTACACCTTC.

The V gene is TRBV6-1, the J gene TRBJ2-7, with 8 bases matching TRBD1. The CDR3 length is 14 residues. CDR1 is MNHNS, CDR2 SASEGT, per germline. Trimming took 8 bases from V and 5 from J; bases not matched to a gene: 11. CDR3 bases: TGTGCCAGCGGTCTCCGGACAGGGTTGGACGAGCAGTACTTC. The encoded protein is CASGLRTGLDEQYF.

The gene calls are TRBV6-1 and TRBJ2-7; possible D gene TRBD2, 5 bases. Germline assignment: CDR1 MNHNS and CDR2 SASEGT. The CDR3 extends over 13 amino acids. V was trimmed by 4 bases and J by 4 bases, leaving 11 bases between them. The CDR3 sequence is CASSATNSYEQYF. The CDR3, as DNA: TGTGCCAGCAGTGCGACTAATTCGTACGAGCAGTACTTC.

CDR3 nucleotide sequence: TGCAGCGTTGAATGGGGGGGAACCTACGAGCAGTACTTC. This codes for CSVEWGGTYEQYF. This sequence joins TRBV29-1 and TRBJ2-7; 7 bases align to TRBD2. Germline trimming cut 2 bases from V and 2 bases from J; bases unmatched to any gene: 3. The germline CDR1 and CDR2 sequences are SQVTM and ANQGSEA. This CDR3 spans 13 amino acids.

This chain links TRBV19 with TRBJ1-5; 10 bases align to TRBD1. This CDR3 has 14 amino acids. After removal of 4 bases from V and 7 bases from J, the junction contained 4 bases not matched to a gene. Germline V gives CDR1 LNHDA, CDR2 SQIVND (reference sequence). The CDR3 DNA sequence: TGTGCCAGTAGTAGGGACAGGGGCTGGCAGCCCCAGCATTTT. Translation gives CASSRDRGWQPQHF.

At least ten counts were recorded for this clonotype. The chain recombines TRBV28 with TRBJ1-2; D ambiguous. CDR3 length: 13 residues. V was cut by 6 bases and J by 6 bases, with 14 bases left in between. CDR1 MDHEN and CDR2 SYDVKM come from the germline V gene. The CDR3 spells CASRPKPGNGYTF. Written as DNA, the CDR3 is TGTGCCAGCAGACCCAAGCCAGGAAATGGCTACACCTTC.

CDR3 in DNA: TGTGCCAGCAGTGAGGAGAACAGCTCCTACAATGAGCAGTTCTTC. This codes for CASSEENSSYNEQFF. This chain joins TRBV6-2 or TRBV6-3 and TRBJ2-1; D is unresolved. Germline V gives CDR1 MNHEY, CDR2 SVGEGT. CDR3 length equals 15 residues. Trimming pared 5 bases from V and 0 bases from J, leaving 11 bases between.

This clonotype has at least ten counts. An end of the junction differs from the germline gene, which may be a read error. The chain uses TRBV12-3 or TRBV12-4 and TRBJ1-1, with a weak D call TRBD1 (5 bases). This CDR3 is built from 17 residues. CDR3 sequence reads: CASILRIGAGGDTEAFF. The CDR3 DNA reads as TGTGCCAGCATTTTAAGGATTGGGGCGGGGGGGGACACTGAAGCTTTCTTT.

The CDR3 is CASSLKGEAFF. Written as DNA, the CDR3 is TGTGCCAGCAGCTTAAAAGGTGAAGCTTTCTTT. This chain links TRBV11-3 with TRBJ1-1; D is ambiguous. Germline V lookup: CDR1 SGHNT, CDR2 YENEEA. CDR3 length: 11 amino acids. V gave up 2 bases and J gave up 7 bases, with 5 bases separating them.

On this clonotype itself: A much more abundant neighbour one base away suggests this may be a read error. The V and J genes are TRBV11-2 and TRBJ2-5, with 7 positions matching TRBD2. Germline V gene sequence: CDR1 SGHAT, CDR2 FQNNGV. The CDR3 consists of 16 residues. V was pared by 2 bases and J by 1 base, with 7 bases of the junction left unmatched. This chain's CDR3 is CASSLIGASGQETQYF. CDR3 DNA: TGTGCCAGCAGCTTAATAGGGGCTAGCGGCCAAGAGACCCAGTACTTC.

This chain joins TRBV20-1 and TRBJ2-7, with D possibly matching TRBD2 (6 bases). This CDR3 spans 11 amino acids. Germline lookup yields CDR1 DFQATT and CDR2 SNEGSKA (reference sequence). Deletions cut 7 bases from V and 3 bases from J, with 10 bases between. Here the CDR3 DNA reads TGCAGTGTGGATAGCGGCTACGAGCAGTACTTC. This codes for CSVDSGYEQYF.

This clonotype was found once. V usage is TRBV6-4 and J usage is TRBJ2-4, with D tentatively TRBD2 (5 bases). Germline assignment: CDR1 MRHNA and CDR2 SNTAGT. Trimming removed 8 bases at V and 4 bases at J, with 15 bases between. The length of the CDR3 is 14 residues. This chain's CDR3 is CASPSGKEKNIQYF. The CDR3 nucleotides read TGTGCCAGCCCATCCGGGAAGGAAAAAAACATTCAGTACTTC.